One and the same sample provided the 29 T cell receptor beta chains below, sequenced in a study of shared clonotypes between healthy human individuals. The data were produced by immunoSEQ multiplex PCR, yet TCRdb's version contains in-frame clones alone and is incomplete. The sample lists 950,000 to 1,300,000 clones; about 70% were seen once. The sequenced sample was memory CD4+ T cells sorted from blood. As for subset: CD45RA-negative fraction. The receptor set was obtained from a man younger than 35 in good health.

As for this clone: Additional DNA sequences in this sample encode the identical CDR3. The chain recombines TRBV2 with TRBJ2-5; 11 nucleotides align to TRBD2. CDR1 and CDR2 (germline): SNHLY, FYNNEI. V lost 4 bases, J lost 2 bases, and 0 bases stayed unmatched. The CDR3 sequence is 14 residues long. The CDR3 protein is CASSASGGQETQYF. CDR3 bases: TGTGCCAGCAGTGCTAGCGGGGGGCAAGAGACCCAGTACTTC.

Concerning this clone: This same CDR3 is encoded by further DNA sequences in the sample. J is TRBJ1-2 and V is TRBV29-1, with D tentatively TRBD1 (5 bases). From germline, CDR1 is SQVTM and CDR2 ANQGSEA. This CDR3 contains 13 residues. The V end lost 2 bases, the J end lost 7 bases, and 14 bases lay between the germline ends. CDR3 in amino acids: CSVEPRPGGGYTF. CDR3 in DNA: TGCAGCGTTGAACCCCGACCGGGGGGTGGCTACACCTTC.

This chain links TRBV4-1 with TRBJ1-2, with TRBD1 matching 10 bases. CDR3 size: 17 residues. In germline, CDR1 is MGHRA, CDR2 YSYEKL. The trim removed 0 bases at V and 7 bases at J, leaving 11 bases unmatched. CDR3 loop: CASSQDGGTGEFSGYTF. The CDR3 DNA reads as TGCGCCAGCAGCCAAGATGGTGGGACAGGGGAATTTTCTGGCTACACCTTC.

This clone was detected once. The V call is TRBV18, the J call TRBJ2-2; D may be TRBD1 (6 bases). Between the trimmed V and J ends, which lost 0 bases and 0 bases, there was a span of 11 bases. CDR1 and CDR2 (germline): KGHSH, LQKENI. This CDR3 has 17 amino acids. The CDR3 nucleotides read TGTGCCAGCTCACCACCGTGGGGACAATCGAACACCGGGGAGCTGTTTTTT. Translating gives CASSPPWGQSNTGELFF.

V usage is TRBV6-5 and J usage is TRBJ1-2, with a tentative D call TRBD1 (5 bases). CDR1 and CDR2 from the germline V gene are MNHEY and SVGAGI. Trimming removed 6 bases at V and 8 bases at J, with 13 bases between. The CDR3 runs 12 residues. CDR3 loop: CASSQGPGGYTF. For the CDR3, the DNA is TGTGCCAGCAGCCAGGGCCCTGGGGGCTACACCTTC.

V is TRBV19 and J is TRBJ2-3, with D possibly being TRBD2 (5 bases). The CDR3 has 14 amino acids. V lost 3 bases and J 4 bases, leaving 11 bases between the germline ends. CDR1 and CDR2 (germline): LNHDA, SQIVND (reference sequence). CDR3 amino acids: CASSIPGDADTQYF. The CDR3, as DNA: TGTGCCAGTAGTATCCCCGGGGATGCAGATACGCAGTATTTT. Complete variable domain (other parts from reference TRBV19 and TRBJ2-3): DGGITQSPKYLFRKEGQNVTLSCEQNLNHDAMYWYRQDPGQGLRLIYYSQIVNDFQKGDIAEGYSVSREKKESFPLTVTSAQKNPTAFYLCASSIPGDADTQYFGPGTRLTVL.

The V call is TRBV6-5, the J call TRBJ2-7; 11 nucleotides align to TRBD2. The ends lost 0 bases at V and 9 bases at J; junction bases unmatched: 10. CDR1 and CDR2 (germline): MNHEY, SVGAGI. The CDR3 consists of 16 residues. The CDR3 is CASSYSIVTSGERQYF. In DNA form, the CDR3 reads TGTGCCAGCAGTTACTCGATAGTGACTAGCGGGGAACGGCAGTACTTC.

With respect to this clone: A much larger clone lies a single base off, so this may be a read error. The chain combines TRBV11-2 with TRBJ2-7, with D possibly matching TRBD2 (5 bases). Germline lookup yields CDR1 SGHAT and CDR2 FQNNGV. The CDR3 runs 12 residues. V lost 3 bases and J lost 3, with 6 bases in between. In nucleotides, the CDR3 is TGTGCCAGCAGCTTGGGAGACTACGAGCAGTACTTC. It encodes CASSLGDYEQYF.

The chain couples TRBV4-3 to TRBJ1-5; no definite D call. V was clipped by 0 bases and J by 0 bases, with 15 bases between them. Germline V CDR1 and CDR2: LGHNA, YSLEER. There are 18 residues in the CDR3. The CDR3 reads CASSQETAPLDSNQPQHF. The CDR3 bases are TGCGCCAGCAGCCAAGAAACAGCTCCCCTAGATAGCAATCAGCCCCAGCATTTT.

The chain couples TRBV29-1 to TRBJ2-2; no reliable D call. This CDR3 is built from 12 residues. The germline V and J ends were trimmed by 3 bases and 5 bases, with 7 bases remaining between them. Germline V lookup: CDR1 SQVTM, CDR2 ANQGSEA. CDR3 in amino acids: CSVDGETGELFF. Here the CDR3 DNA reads TGCAGCGTTGACGGCGAGACCGGGGAGCTGTTTTTT.

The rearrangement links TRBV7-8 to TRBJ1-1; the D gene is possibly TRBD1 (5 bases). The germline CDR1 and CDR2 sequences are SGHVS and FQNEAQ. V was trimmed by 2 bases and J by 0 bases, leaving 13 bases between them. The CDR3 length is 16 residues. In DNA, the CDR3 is TGTGCCAGCAGCTTAACCGGGACTTGGGTGAACACTGAAGCTTTCTTT. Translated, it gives CASSLTGTWVNTEAFF.

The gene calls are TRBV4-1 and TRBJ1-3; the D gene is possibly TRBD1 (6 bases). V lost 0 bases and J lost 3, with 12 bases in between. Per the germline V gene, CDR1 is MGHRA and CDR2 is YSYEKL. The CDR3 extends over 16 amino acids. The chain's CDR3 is CASSQDLSGVGNTIYF. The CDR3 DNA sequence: TGCGCCAGCAGCCAAGATCTTTCAGGGGTTGGAAACACCATATATTTT.

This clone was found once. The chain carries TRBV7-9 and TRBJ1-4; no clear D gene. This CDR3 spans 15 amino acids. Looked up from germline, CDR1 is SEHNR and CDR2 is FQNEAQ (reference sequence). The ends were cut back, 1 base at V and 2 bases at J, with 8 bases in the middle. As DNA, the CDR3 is TGTGCCAGCAGCTTAGATGGTATGACTAATGAAAAACTGTTTTTT. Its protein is CASSLDGMTNEKLFF. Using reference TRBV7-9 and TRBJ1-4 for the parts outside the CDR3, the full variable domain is DTGVSQNPRHKITKRGQNVTFRCDPISEHNRLYWYRQTLGQGPEFLTYFQNEAQLEKSRLLSDRFSAERPKGSFSTLEIQRTEQGDSAMYLCASSLDGMTNEKLFFGSGTQLSVL.

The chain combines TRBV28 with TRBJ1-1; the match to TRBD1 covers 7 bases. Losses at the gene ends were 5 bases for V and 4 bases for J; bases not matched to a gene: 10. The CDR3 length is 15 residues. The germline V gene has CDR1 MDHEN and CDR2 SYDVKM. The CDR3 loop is CASSPPDRVLTEAFF. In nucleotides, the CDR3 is TGTGCCAGCAGTCCACCAGACAGGGTTCTCACTGAAGCTTTCTTT. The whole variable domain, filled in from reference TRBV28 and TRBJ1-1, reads DVKVTQSSRYLVKRTGEKVFLECVQDMDHENMFWYRQDPGLGLRLIYFSYDVKMKEKGDIPEGYSVSREKKERFSLILESASTNQTSMYLCASSPPDRVLTEAFFGQGTRLTVV.

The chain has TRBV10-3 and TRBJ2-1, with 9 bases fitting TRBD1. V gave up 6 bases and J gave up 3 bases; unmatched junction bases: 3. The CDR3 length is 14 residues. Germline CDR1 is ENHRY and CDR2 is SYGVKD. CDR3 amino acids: CAIRDRGIYNEQFF. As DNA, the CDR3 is TGTGCCATCAGGGACAGGGGTATCTACAATGAGCAGTTCTTC.

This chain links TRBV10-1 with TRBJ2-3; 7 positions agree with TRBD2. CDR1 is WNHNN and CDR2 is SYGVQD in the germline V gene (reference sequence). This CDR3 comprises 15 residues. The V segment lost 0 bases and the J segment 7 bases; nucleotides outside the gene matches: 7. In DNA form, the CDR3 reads TGCGCCAGCAGTGAGTCTATTGGCGGGAGTTATACGCAGTATTTT. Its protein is CASSESIGGSYTQYF.

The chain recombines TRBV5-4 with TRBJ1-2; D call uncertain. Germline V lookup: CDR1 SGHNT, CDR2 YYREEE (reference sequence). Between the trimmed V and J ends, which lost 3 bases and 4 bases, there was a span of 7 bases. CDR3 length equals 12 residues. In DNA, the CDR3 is TGTGCCAGCAGCTGGCCGTCCTATGGCTACACCTTC. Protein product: CASSWPSYGYTF.

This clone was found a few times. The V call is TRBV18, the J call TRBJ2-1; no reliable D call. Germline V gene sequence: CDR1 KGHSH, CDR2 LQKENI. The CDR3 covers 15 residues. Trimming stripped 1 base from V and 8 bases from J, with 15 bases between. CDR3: CASSPLTSSADEQFF. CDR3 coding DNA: TGTGCCAGCTCACCACTCACGTCCAGCGCCGATGAGCAGTTCTTC.

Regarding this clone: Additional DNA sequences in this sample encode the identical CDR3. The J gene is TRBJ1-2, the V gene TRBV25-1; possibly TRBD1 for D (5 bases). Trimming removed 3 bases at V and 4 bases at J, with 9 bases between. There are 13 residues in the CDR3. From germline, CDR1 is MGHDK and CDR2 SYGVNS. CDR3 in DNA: TGTGCCAGCAGTGAGGGGGGAGGCTATGGCTACACCTTC. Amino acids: CASSEGGGYGYTF.

This chain's CDR3 is CASSRGGRYNEQFF. In DNA form, the CDR3 reads TGTGCCAGCAGTCGCGGGGGGCGGTACAATGAGCAGTTCTTC. V usage is TRBV6-4 and J usage is TRBJ2-1, with 8 bases fitting TRBD2. Per the germline V gene, CDR1 is MRHNA and CDR2 is SNTAGT. This CDR3 spans 14 amino acids. The J segment lost 4 bases and the V segment lost 5 bases, leaving 4 bases of the junction unmatched.

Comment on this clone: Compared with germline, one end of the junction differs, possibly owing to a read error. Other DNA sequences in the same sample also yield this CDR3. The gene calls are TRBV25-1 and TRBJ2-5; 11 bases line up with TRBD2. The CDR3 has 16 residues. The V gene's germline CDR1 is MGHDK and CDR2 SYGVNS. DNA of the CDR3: TGTGCCAGCAGTGCTTCTCCGGGACTAGCGGAAGAGACTCAGTACTTC. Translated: CASSASPGLAEETQYF. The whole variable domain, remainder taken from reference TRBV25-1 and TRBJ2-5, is EADIYQTPRYLVIGTGKKITLECSQTMGHDKMYWYQQDPGMELHLIHYSYGVNSTEKGDLSSESTVSRIRTEHFPLTLESARPSHTSQYLCASSASPGLAEETQYFGPGTRLLVL.

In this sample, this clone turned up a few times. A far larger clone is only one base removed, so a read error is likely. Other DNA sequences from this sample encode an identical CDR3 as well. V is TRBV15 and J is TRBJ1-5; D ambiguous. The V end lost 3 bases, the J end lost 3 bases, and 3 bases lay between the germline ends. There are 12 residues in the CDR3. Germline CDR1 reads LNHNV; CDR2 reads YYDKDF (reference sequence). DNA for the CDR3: TGTGCCACCAGCAGGGACAATCAGCCCCAGCATTTT. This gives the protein CATSRDNQPQHF. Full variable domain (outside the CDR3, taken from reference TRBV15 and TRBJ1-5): DAMVIQNPRYQVTQFGKPVTLSCSQTLNHNVMYWYQQKSSQAPKLLFHYYDKDFNNEADTPDNFQSRRPNTSFCFLDIRSPGLGDTAMYLCATSRDNQPQHFGDGTRLSIL.

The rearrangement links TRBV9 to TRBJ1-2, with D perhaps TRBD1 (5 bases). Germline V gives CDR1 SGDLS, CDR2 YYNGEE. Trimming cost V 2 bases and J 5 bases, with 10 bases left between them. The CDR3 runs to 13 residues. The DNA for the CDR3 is TGTGCCAGCAGCGTTGGGGCTTGGTATGGCTACACCTTC. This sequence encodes CASSVGAWYGYTF.

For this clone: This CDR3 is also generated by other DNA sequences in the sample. The CDR3 spells CASSSPGSGNTIYF. CDR3 nucleotide sequence: TGTGCCAGCAGTTCCCCGGGCTCTGGAAACACCATATATTTT. The chain has TRBV7-2 and TRBJ1-3; no clear D. The CDR3 consists of 14 residues. Deletions cut 6 bases from V and 0 bases from J, with 9 bases between. CDR1 and CDR2 (germline): SGHTA, FQGNSA. Using reference TRBV7-2 and TRBJ1-3 for the parts outside the CDR3, the full variable domain is GAGVSQSPSNKVTEKGKDVELRCDPISGHTALYWYRQSLGQGLEFLIYFQGNSAPDKSGLPSDRFSAERTGGSVSTLTIQRTQQEDSAVYLCASSSPGSGNTIYFGEGSWLTVV.

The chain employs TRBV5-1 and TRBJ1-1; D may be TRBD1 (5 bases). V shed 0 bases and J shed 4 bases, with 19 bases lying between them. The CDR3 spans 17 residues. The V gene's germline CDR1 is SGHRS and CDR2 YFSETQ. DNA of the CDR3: TGCGCCAGCAGCTTGGAATCGGGCGGGTGGGGGATCACTGAAGCTTTCTTT. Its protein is CASSLESGGWGITEAFF.

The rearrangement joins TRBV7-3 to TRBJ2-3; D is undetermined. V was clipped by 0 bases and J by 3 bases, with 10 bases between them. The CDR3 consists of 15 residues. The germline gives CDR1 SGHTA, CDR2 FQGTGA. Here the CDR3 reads CASSLTPLGTDTQYF. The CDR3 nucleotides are TGTGCCAGCAGCTTAACCCCCCTTGGGACAGATACGCAGTATTTT.

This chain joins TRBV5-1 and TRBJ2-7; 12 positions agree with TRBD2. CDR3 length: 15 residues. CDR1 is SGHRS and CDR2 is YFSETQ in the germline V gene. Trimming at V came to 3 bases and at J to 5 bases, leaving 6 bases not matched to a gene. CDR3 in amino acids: CASSSSGGAVHEQYF. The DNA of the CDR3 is TGCGCCAGCAGCTCTAGCGGGGGGGCCGTCCACGAGCAGTACTTC.

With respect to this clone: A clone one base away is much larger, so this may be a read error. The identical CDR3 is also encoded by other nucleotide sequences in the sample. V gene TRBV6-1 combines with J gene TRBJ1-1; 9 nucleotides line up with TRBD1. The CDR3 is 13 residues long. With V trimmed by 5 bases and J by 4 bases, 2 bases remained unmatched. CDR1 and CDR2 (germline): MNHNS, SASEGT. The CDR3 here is CASSLTGGTEAFF. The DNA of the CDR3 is TGTGCCAGCAGTCTGACAGGGGGCACTGAAGCTTTCTTT.

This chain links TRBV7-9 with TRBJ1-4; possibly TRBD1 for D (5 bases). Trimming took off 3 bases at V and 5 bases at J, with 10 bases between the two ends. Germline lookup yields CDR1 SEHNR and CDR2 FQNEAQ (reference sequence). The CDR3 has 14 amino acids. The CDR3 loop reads CASSFASGNEKLFF. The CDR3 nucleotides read TGTGCCAGCAGCTTCGCCTCAGGGAATGAAAAACTGTTTTTT.